The present TCR beta chain was sequenced within a study of identical twins. This clonotype showed up just a few times. One entry per CDR3 protein results from TCRdb running MiXCR on the 5' RACE reads. The sample contains 550,000 to 700,000 distinct CDR3 sequences, around 9.6% of which appear only once. The same sample was also studied in work on yellow fever vaccine responses in identical twins.

This clonotype was sampled from a woman aged 18-30 years in good health. Input material: PBMCs.

The CDR3 here is CASSSAAGTSYNEQFF. In DNA, the CDR3 is TGTGCCAGCAGCTCCGCGGCGGGAACATCCTACAATGAGCAGTTCTTC. The chain joins TRBV11-2 to TRBJ2-1; D is perhaps TRBD2 (6 bases). Germline values: CDR1 SGHAT, CDR2 FQNNGV. With 4 bases removed from V and 1 base from J, the gap between germline ends came to 14 bases. The CDR3 sequence is 16 residues long.